The rows below give T cell receptor beta chains drawn from one sample of a study of T-cell reconstitution after alpha-beta-depleted transplantation in children. A single record per CDR3 protein comes from TCRdb applying MiXCR to the PCR reads. The data show fewer than 550,000 distinct CDR3 sequences, with 11% seen just once and roughly 5.1% held by the top ten. The material sequenced was PBMCs from the stem cell graft donor, taken from the stem cell graft. The receptors come from a human donor who donated a stem cell graft to a child with acute myeloid leukemia. Both conserved end residues are trimmed from each CDR3.

v_call	j_call	cdr3_aa
TRBV12-3/TRBV12-4	TRBJ1-1	ASSFVMNTEAF
TRBV25-1	TRBJ1-3	ASSEFFDREGEGNTIY
TRBV7-2	TRBJ2-5	ASSPRTTGGETQY
TRBV11-2	TRBJ1-1	ASSLEWNTEAF
TRBV20-1	TRBJ2-1	SASGLSEQF
TRBV7-2	TRBJ1-6	ASGNREHSPLH
TRBV20-1	TRBJ2-1	SARRASGSYNEQF
TRBV5-1	TRBJ2-7	ASRTGTGGSYEQY
TRBV12-3/TRBV12-4	TRBJ1-1	ATNRELNTEAF
TRBV7-2	TRBJ2-1	ASSLGDPLSPYNEQF
TRBV15	TRBJ1-2	ATNADRGYGYT
TRBV5-5	TRBJ2-2	ASSSSTGFGELF
TRBV10-2	TRBJ2-3	ASSEFGGAGDTQY
TRBV29-1	TRBJ2-7	SVLTDTIPYEQY
TRBV10-3	TRBJ2-3	AGSGTNTDTQY
TRBV5-1	TRBJ1-5	ASSPGDPGQPQH
TRBV5-1	TRBJ2-3	ASSYPIRQGGPHPDTQY
TRBV25-1	TRBJ2-2	ASSESRGYTGELF
TRBV20-1	TRBJ2-7	SARDTGPYEQY
TRBV24-1	TRBJ2-7	ATSDFTEQY
TRBV9	TRBJ1-1	ASSVADRGETEAF
TRBV7-9	TRBJ2-6	ASSLNEGSGANVLT
TRBV7-2	TRBJ1-6	ASSPRTGSYSPLH
TRBV21-1	TRBJ2-1	ASSKETLNEQF
TRBV6-5	TRBJ2-7	ASSYSGTSSYEQY
TRBV15	TRBJ2-1	ATSLSGRGGKYNEQF
TRBV12-3/TRBV12-4	TRBJ2-2	ASNFRGFSNTGELF
TRBV24-1	TRBJ2-1	ATAKNNEQF
TRBV5-6	TRBJ2-6	ASTSGRNSGANVLT
TRBV18	TRBJ2-1	ASSPGLRNEQF
TRBV9	TRBJ2-7	ASSVGTETYEQY
TRBV7-9	TRBJ1-3	ASSLVGGTDTIY
TRBV6-5	TRBJ2-3	ASSPAVFGTDTQY
TRBV20-1	TRBJ2-7	SAPRWGTGTYEQY
TRBV18	TRBJ2-1	ASSPKRGDNEQF
TRBV15	TRBJ2-1	ATSRAGQAGNEQF
TRBV20-1	TRBJ2-1	SARLGLAGVLEQF
TRBV5-1	TRBJ2-7	ASSPEGTSSEQY
TRBV13	TRBJ2-2	ASREGFLRTGELF
TRBV27	TRBJ1-5	ASSSRTAANQPQH
TRBV5-6	TRBJ2-4	ASSLRRTNQGYIQY
TRBV7-8	TRBJ1-1	ASSQQKGRDTEAF
TRBV9	TRBJ2-1	ASSSRGRRGSTGNEQF
TRBV5-1	TRBJ1-1	ASSSGWTTEAF
TRBV7-2	TRBJ1-1	ASSLAQKGEAF
TRBV5-1	TRBJ2-7	ASSLAGGTSEQY
TRBV7-6	TRBJ1-1	ASSLGTGDPEAF
TRBV20-1	TRBJ1-5	SARDGHTSSNQPQH
TRBV5-6	TRBJ2-1	ASSSDIPGTGTYNEQF
TRBV7-2	TRBJ1-4	ASSSTGSLREKLF
TRBV6-5	TRBJ1-3	ASSSPGRGPGNTIY
TRBV7-2	TRBJ1-2	ASSLVILEGGYT
TRBV5-1	TRBJ2-1	ASSLVVRGRLSSYNEQF
TRBV30	TRBJ2-4	AWTGQGAGKNIQY
TRBV18	TRBJ1-1	ASSPRSWGAWTEAF
TRBV20-1	TRBJ1-5	SARGVGTRQPQH
TRBV20-1	TRBJ1-4	SAPGFPNEKLF
TRBV7-2	TRBJ2-1	ASGLAGAPGQF
TRBV12-3/TRBV12-4	TRBJ2-1	ASSLVRGHDEQF